Below are 2 T cell receptor beta chains sequenced from a single sample in a study of T cells after yellow fever vaccination. TCRdb itself ran the 5' RACE reads through MiXCR, one entry per CDR3 protein. The data show tens of thousands of distinct CDR3 sequences, with over 7.5% seen just once and 41% held by the top ten. The sample in question was CD8+ T cells sorted from PBMCs, obtained on the day of the yellow fever booster vaccination. These receptors were taken from a man aged 30 to 39 who received the YFV17D yellow fever vaccine.

In its sample, this clonotype was seen a few times. The chain couples TRBV14 to TRBJ2-5; D assignment may be TRBD1 or TRBD2 (5 bases each). The germline V gene has CDR1 SGHDN and CDR2 FVKESK. CDR3 length equals 13 residues. V was shortened by 1 base and J by 4 bases, with 7 bases between the two germline ends. This CDR3 reads CASSQGGVETQYF. The CDR3 DNA is TGTGCCAGCAGCCAAGGAGGGGTAGAGACCCAGTACTTC.

This clonotype was counted ten times or more. The rearrangement links TRBV7-8 to TRBJ2-3; 9 bases match TRBD2. Trimming took 7 bases from V and 1 from J; bases not matched to a gene: 9. This CDR3 comprises 16 residues. Germline V gene lookup returns CDR1 SGHVS and CDR2 FQNEAQ. CDR3 sequence (DNA): TGTGCCAGCAACCTTAGCGGGAGATTCGGCACAGATACGCAGTATTTT. Its translation is CASNLSGRFGTDTQYF.